Below are 21 T cell receptor beta chains sequenced from a single sample in a study of shared clonotypes between healthy human individuals. The assay was immunoSEQ multiplex PCR, and TCRdb's table has in-frame clones only and misses some. The sample lists 650,000 to 700,000 clones, less than 95% occurring once. The specimen was memory CD8+ T cells from PBMCs. Sample subset: CD45RO+ cells pooled with CCR7-negative TemRA cells. The receptors shown here come from a man younger than 35 in good health. Some clones in this sample may be carry-over from other donors' samples.

This clone appeared a few times. Other nucleotide sequences in the sample specify the same CDR3. V and J are TRBV7-9 and TRBJ2-5; 8 positions agree with TRBD1. This CDR3 region has 15 residues. Germline V gene data show CDR1 as SEHNR and CDR2 as FQNEAQ (reference sequence). The J segment lost 5 bases and the V segment lost 2 bases, leaving 7 bases of the junction unmatched. CDR3 sequence (DNA): TGTGCCAGCAGCTTACGGCAGGGGGCGAGGGAGACCCAGTACTTC. Encoded protein: CASSLRQGARETQYF.

This clone was seen at least ten times. CDR3 residues: CASRVGKTSYNEQFF. In DNA form, the CDR3 reads TGTGCCAGCAGGGTCGGCAAAACCTCCTACAATGAGCAGTTCTTC. This rearrangement joins TRBV27 to TRBJ2-1, with unresolved D. Trimming took off 6 bases at V and 0 bases at J, with 12 bases between the two ends. This CDR3 region has 15 residues. Germline V gene lookup returns CDR1 MNHEY and CDR2 SMNVEV (reference sequence).

The rearrangement uses TRBV7-9 and TRBJ2-1; D unresolved. In germline, CDR1 is SEHNR, CDR2 FQNEAQ (reference sequence). The V and J ends lost 5 bases and 6 bases respectively, with 8 bases between them. CDR3 length equals 12 residues. The CDR3 region is CASSPVGNEQFF. The CDR3 region has the DNA TGTGCCAGCAGCCCCGTGGGCAATGAGCAGTTCTTC.

This chain uses TRBV5-6 with TRBJ2-4; D is unresolved. Germline loops: CDR1 SGHDT, CDR2 YYEEEE. The V end lost 4 bases, the J end lost 3 bases, and 23 bases lay between the germline ends. This CDR3 spans 18 amino acids. CDR3 nucleotides: TGTGCCAGCAGCGACCGGACCACCCGCAGTATCGGCAAAAACATTCAGTACTTC. Its translation: CASSDRTTRSIGKNIQYF.

The rearrangement uses TRBV27 and TRBJ1-5; TRBD1 matches at 7 bases. Germline assignment: CDR1 MNHEY and CDR2 SMNVEV (reference sequence). The length of the CDR3 is 14 residues. With V trimmed by 2 bases and J by 6 bases, 4 bases remained unmatched. The CDR3 DNA reads TGTGCCAGCAGTTTAAGGGGGCGGACTCAGCCCCAGCATTTT. Residues: CASSLRGRTQPQHF.

The genes are TRBV13 and TRBJ2-3, with no clear D. Germline V gene data show CDR1 as PRHDT and CDR2 as FYEKMQ (reference sequence). The V gene lost 5 bases and the J gene lost 3 bases, with 12 bases spanning the gap. This CDR3 is 14 amino acids long. Written as DNA, the CDR3 is TGTGCCAGCAGCCCCATCGACGTTACAGATACGCAGTATTTT. It encodes CASSPIDVTDTQYF. Full variable domain (rest looked up from reference TRBV13 and TRBJ2-3): AAGVIQSPRHLIKEKRETATLKCYPIPRHDTVYWYQQGPGQDPQFLISFYEKMQSDKGSIPDRFSAQQFSDYHSELNMSSLELGDSALYFCASSPIDVTDTQYFGPGTRLTVL.

About this clone: The same CDR3 is also encoded by other DNA sequences in this sample. The chain couples TRBV28 to TRBJ2-7; D unclear. The CDR3 length is 12 residues. In germline, CDR1 is MDHEN, CDR2 SYDVKM. The V gene lost 4 bases and the J gene lost 0 bases, with 4 bases spanning the gap. The CDR3 bases are TGTGCCAGCAGTTGGGGCTCCTACGAGCAGTACTTC. It yields the protein CASSWGSYEQYF.

V is TRBV11-1 and J is TRBJ2-7; 8 bases are a match to TRBD1. Germline V gene data show CDR1 as SGHAT and CDR2 as FQDESV (reference sequence). V lost 5 bases, J lost 6 bases, and 3 bases stayed unmatched. The CDR3 consists of 12 residues. The DNA for the CDR3 is TGTGCCAGCAGCCCCACAGGGGGCGAGCAGTACTTC. Translated, it gives CASSPTGGEQYF.

V is TRBV4-2 and J is TRBJ2-7; 8 positions agree with TRBD2. CDR1 is LGHNA, CDR2 YNFKEQ, per germline. The V gene end was trimmed by 4 bases and the J gene end by 2 bases; junction bases not matched to a gene: 7. The CDR3 is 15 amino acids. The CDR3 here is CASSLAGGNTYEQYF. The DNA of the CDR3 is TGTGCCAGCAGCCTTGCGGGAGGAAATACCTACGAGCAGTACTTC.

The chain has TRBV7-9 and TRBJ1-4; D is unclear. With 3 bases removed from V and 2 bases from J, the gap between germline ends came to 10 bases. This CDR3 spans 15 amino acids. Germline V lookup: CDR1 SEHNR, CDR2 FQNEAQ (reference sequence). This CDR3 is CASSFGGSTNEKLFF. The CDR3 region has the DNA TGTGCCAGCAGCTTTGGAGGAAGCACTAATGAAAAACTGTTTTTT.

The chain uses TRBV7-9 and TRBJ2-2; no definite D call. V lost 5 bases and J 8 bases, leaving 12 bases between the germline ends. The CDR3 has 13 amino acids. CDR1 is SEHNR and CDR2 is FQNEAQ in the germline V gene (reference sequence). CDR3 region: CASSPRLPGELFF. CDR3 nucleotides: TGTGCCAGCAGCCCTAGGCTACCAGGGGAGCTGTTTTTT. Full variable domain (remainder filled in from reference TRBV7-9 and TRBJ2-2): DTGVSQNPRHKITKRGQNVTFRCDPISEHNRLYWYRQTLGQGPEFLTYFQNEAQLEKSRLLSDRFSAERPKGSFSTLEIQRTEQGDSAMYLCASSPRLPGELFFGEGSRLTVL.

This CDR3 is CASSFFGGIHYNEQFF. CDR3 nucleotides: TGTGCCAGCAGTTTTTTCGGCGGGATTCATTACAATGAGCAGTTCTTC. This sequence joins TRBV28 and TRBJ2-1, with a weak D call TRBD2 (6 bases). The CDR3 totals 16 residues. The V end lost 3 bases, the J end lost 4 bases, and 16 bases lay between the germline ends. Per the germline V gene, CDR1 is MDHEN and CDR2 is SYDVKM.

V is TRBV2 and J is TRBJ2-7; 7 bases match TRBD1. The germline V gene has CDR1 SNHLY and CDR2 FYNNEI. J gave up 3 bases and V 3 bases, and 8 bases lay outside the gene matches. CDR3 length: 15 amino acids. Here the CDR3 DNA reads TGTGCCAGCAGTGATGGTACAGGGGCCTTCTACGAGCAGTACTTC. Protein product: CASSDGTGAFYEQYF.

This rearrangement joins TRBV18 to TRBJ1-5; 8 nucleotides align to TRBD1. The length of the CDR3 is 18 residues. After removal of 4 bases from V and 2 bases from J, the junction contained 13 bases not matched to a gene. Germline assignment: CDR1 KGHSH and CDR2 LQKENI. The CDR3 DNA follows: TGTGCCAGCTCACGCCGGGAGGGCAGGGGGCCTGGCAATCAGCCCCAGCATTTT. It specifies CASSRREGRGPGNQPQHF.

V and J are TRBV5-1 and TRBJ2-2, with TRBD1 identical over 8 bases. V gave up 0 bases and J gave up 1 base; unmatched junction bases: 2. This CDR3 spans 16 amino acids. Germline assignment: CDR1 SGHRS and CDR2 YFSETQ. The CDR3 region is CASSLGGQGNTGELFF. CDR3 nucleotide sequence: TGCGCCAGCAGCTTGGGTGGACAGGGGAACACCGGGGAGCTGTTTTTT.

This chain joins TRBV27 and TRBJ1-3, with 9 bases that match TRBD1. From germline, CDR1 is MNHEY and CDR2 SMNVEV (reference sequence). CDR3 length: 16 residues. Trimming removed 7 bases from V and 2 bases from J; junction bases left unmatched: 9. CDR3 coding DNA: TGTGCCAGCAATACGACAGGGGGAGTAACTGGAAACACCATATATTTT. It codes for CASNTTGGVTGNTIYF.

The chain recombines TRBV27 with TRBJ2-1; possible D gene TRBD1, 6 bases. Trimming pared 3 bases from V and 0 bases from J, leaving 9 bases between. The CDR3 extends over 15 amino acids. Germline-derived CDR1 and CDR2 are MNHEY and SMNVEV (reference sequence). The CDR3 protein is CASSFQGSSYNEQFF. The DNA for the CDR3 is TGTGCCAGCAGTTTCCAGGGGAGCTCCTACAATGAGCAGTTCTTC.

V is TRBV9 and J is TRBJ2-7, with 9 bases fitting TRBD1. V dropped 0 bases and J dropped 1; count of bases not matched to a gene: 11. Germline V CDR1 and CDR2: SGDLS, YYNGEE. CDR3 length: 18 residues. The CDR3 spells CASSVAPFGTGRSYEQYF. Here the CDR3 DNA reads TGTGCCAGCAGCGTAGCTCCGTTTGGGACAGGGAGATCCTACGAGCAGTACTTC. The full variable domain, rest sourced from reference TRBV9 and TRBJ2-7, is DSGVTQTPKHLITATGQRVTLRCSPRSGDLSVYWYQQSLDQGLQFLIQYYNGEERAKGNILERFSAQQFPDLHSELNLSSLELGDSALYFCASSVAPFGTGRSYEQYFGPGTRLTVT.

This chain links TRBV5-4 with TRBJ1-2, with a tentative D call TRBD1 (5 bases). Trimming removed 1 base from V and 4 bases from J, with 14 bases in between. Looked up from germline, CDR1 is SGHNT and CDR2 is YYREEE (reference sequence). The CDR3 is made up of 15 amino acids. In nucleotides, the CDR3 is TGTGCCAGCAGCTTGTATCAGGGTCCCTTCTATGGCTACACCTTC. It codes for CASSLYQGPFYGYTF.

The V gene is TRBV9, the J gene TRBJ2-5; 8 bases agree with TRBD2. The CDR3 runs to 14 residues. The ends lost 4 bases at V and 2 bases at J; junction bases unmatched: 4. Germline V gene lookup returns CDR1 SGDLS and CDR2 YYNGEE. The DNA of the CDR3 is TGTGCCAGCAGCAGAAGCGGGGGACAAGAGACCCAGTACTTC. Translated: CASSRSGGQETQYF. Looking up the rest from reference TRBV9 and TRBJ2-5 gives the full variable domain: DSGVTQTPKHLITATGQRVTLRCSPRSGDLSVYWYQQSLDQGLQFLIQYYNGEERAKGNILERFSAQQFPDLHSELNLSSLELGDSALYFCASSRSGGQETQYFGPGTRLLVL.

The J gene is TRBJ1-2, the V gene TRBV19; a weak D match, TRBD1 (6 bases). Per the germline V gene, CDR1 is LNHDA and CDR2 is SQIVND (reference sequence). The CDR3 is 13 amino acids. Trimming shortened V by 6 bases and J by 4 bases, and 12 bases separated the two germline ends. CDR3 sequence reads: CASSPGAVYGYTF. CDR3 DNA: TGTGCCAGTAGCCCAGGGGCGGTCTATGGCTACACCTTC.